These 3 T cell receptor beta chains were sequenced from one sample in a study of beta chain features in type 1 diabetes. Since all of the isolated RNA was reverse transcribed, expressed TCRB transcripts were what got sequenced. Clones were sequenced by immunoSEQ multiplex PCR, and TCRdb holds only the in-frame ones, with some missing. The table shows roughly 300,000 clones, with around 15% occurring only once. The sequencing input was central memory CD4+ T cells from blood. Source of these receptors: a man under 40 in good health.

This chain connects TRBV6-5 to TRBJ2-7; 11 positions match TRBD2. CDR1 MNHEY and CDR2 SVGAGI come from the germline V gene. V shed 5 bases, J shed 3 bases, and the junction held 3 bases outside the gene matches. This CDR3 comprises 14 residues. The CDR3 here is CASSPGTSGYEQYV. In DNA form, the CDR3 reads TGTGCCAGCAGTCCCGGGACTAGCGGCTACGAGCAGTACGTC.

J is TRBJ1-2 and V is TRBV2, with 8 bases fitting TRBD1. The J segment lost 2 bases and the V segment lost 6 bases, leaving 8 bases of the junction unmatched. Germline assignment: CDR1 SNHLY and CDR2 FYNNEI. The CDR3 consists of 15 residues. The CDR3 region is CASSPRTGWNYGYTF. The CDR3 DNA sequence: TGTGCCAGCAGCCCCCGGACAGGGTGGAACTATGGCTACACCTTC.

The chain links TRBV5-6 to TRBJ1-1, with D uncertain. V lost 0 bases, J lost 1 base, and 7 bases lay in between. The CDR3 contains 14 residues. Germline loops: CDR1 SGHDT, CDR2 YYEEEE. The CDR3 coding sequence is TGTGCCAGCAGCTTGGAAACGGGGAACACTGAAGCTTTCTTT. Translating it yields CASSLETGNTEAFF.